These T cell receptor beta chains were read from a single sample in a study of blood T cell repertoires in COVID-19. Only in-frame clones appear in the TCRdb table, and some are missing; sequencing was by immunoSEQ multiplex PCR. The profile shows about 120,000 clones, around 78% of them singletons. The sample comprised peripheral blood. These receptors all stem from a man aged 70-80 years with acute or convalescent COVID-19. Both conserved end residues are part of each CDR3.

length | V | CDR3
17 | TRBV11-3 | CASSLGLAGATYNEQFF
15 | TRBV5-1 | CASSLVSRSTDTQYF
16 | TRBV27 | CASSSLGWDRGNGYTF
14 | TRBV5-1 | CASASGGASGELFF
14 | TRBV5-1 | CASSPGQGNEKLFF
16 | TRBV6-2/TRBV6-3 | CASSYFTRASTDTQYF
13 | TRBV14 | CASSQERQGEQFF
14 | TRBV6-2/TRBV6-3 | CASSRTGPDSPLHF
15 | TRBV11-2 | CASSLDPDSVREQYF
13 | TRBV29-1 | CSVGGIMNTEAFF
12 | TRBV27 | CASSSTGHEQYF
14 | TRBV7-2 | CASSLGQGHQPQHF
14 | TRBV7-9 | CASSAWTVAHGYTF
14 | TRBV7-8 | CASSLGGLDQPQHF
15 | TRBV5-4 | CASSSLAAAQETQYF
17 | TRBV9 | CASSAPRGAQYQETQYF
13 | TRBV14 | CASSPTQRYGYTF
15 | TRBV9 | CASSVSAGPNTEAFF
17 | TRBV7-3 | CASSSTAGTGGVDTQYF
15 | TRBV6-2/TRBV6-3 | CASSFVGQGASPLHF
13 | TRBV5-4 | CASSLETGDEAFF
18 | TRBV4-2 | CASSPYAQGGSSGNTIYF
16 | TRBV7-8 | CASSFRGGGGTDTQYF
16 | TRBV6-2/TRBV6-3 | CASSFQLAGLTGELFF
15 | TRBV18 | CASSQWTGGSYEQYF
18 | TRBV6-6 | CASSLPGQGTSSGNTIYF
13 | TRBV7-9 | CASSSEHNYGYTF
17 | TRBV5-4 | CASSPGTGEYPGNTIYF
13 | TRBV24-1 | CATSGQGAGELFF
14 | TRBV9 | CASSDTQGEDTQYF
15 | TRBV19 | CASSTGQSFNEKLFF
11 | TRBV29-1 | CSADRTYGYTF
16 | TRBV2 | CASRWDSYYSNQPQHF
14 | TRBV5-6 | CASSLTGGDSPLHF
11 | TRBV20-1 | CSAPSGNTIYF
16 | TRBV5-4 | CASSRARADSNEKLFF
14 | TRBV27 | CASSFVGGGDTQYF
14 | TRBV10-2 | CASSGGPVGYGYTF
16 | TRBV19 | CASSILAGGLYNEQFF
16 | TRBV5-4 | CASSPVGQTSTDTQYF
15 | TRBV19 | CASSRLDSGNQPQHF
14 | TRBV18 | CASSGQDPSYEQYF
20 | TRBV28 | CASSSKQIRRGGLVNTEAFF
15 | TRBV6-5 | CASSFRGAATDTQYF
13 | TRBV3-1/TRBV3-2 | CASSQVQAYEAFF
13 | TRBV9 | CASSVGEVHPQYF
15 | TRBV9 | CASSVGTGGVYEQYF
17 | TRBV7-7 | CASSLDLDRGLQETQYF
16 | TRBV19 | CASSPGTGVGAGELFF
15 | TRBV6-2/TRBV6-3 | CASSDWTGESYGYTF
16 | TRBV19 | CASSIALTRGADTQYF
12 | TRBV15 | CATSEGLETQYF
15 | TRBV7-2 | CASSLATRMWYGYTF